Detailed here is one T cell receptor beta chain. Germline V gene data show CDR1 as SGDLS and CDR2 as YYNGEE. The CDR3 has 15 amino acids. The V and J ends lost 0 bases and 7 bases respectively, with 14 bases between them. The entry originates in a study of yellow fever vaccine responses in identical twins. TCRdb reprocessed the RT-PCR reads via MiXCR and lists one record per CDR3 protein. The repertoire holds thousands of distinct CDR3 sequences, with about 86% as singletons. The TCR comes from a woman under 30 who received the yellow fever vaccine. The chain couples TRBV9 to TRBJ2-1; D possibly corresponds to TRBD1 (6 bases). Sequenced here: T cells from blood (PBMCs), unsorted or a sorted subset (not recorded which), sampled before or after yellow fever vaccination (not recorded which). In DNA, the CDR3 is TGTGCCAGCAGCGTAGGTGGAAGGACAGTGAATGAGCAGTTCTTC. Translating gives CASSVGGRTVNEQFF.